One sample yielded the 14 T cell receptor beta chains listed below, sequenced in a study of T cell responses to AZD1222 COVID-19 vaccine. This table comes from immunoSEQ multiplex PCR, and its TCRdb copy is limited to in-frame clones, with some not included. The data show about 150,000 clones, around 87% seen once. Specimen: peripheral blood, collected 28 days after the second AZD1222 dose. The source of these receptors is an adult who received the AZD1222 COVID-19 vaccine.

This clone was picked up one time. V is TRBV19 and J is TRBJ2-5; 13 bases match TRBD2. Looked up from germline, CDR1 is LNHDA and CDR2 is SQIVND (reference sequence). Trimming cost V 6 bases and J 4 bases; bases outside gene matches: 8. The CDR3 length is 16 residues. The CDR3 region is CASSPGLAGVPETQYF. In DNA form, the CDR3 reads TGTGCCAGTAGCCCAGGACTAGCGGGAGTCCCAGAGACCCAGTACTTC.

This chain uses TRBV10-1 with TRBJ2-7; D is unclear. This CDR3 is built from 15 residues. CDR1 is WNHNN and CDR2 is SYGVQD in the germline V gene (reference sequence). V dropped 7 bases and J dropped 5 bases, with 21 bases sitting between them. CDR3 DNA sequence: TGCGCCAGCACCGATAATACGCGCGAAAACCACGAGCAGTACTTC. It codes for CASTDNTRENHEQYF.

CDR3 DNA: TGTGCCAGCAGCTTAGGGGACGGTGGTTACGAGCAGTACTTC. Translated, it gives CASSLGDGGYEQYF. The J gene is TRBJ2-7, the V gene TRBV7-6; the D call may be TRBD1 or TRBD2 (5 bases each). CDR1 and CDR2 from the germline V gene are SGHVS and FNYEAQ. The CDR3 length is 14 residues. The ends were cut back, 1 base at V and 4 bases at J, with 11 bases in the middle.

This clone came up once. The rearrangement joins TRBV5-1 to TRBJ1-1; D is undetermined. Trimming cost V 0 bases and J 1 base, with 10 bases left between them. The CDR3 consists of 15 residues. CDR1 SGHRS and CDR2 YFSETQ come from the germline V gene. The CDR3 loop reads CASSLEGSGNTEAFF. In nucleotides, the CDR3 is TGCGCCAGCAGCTTGGAAGGATCAGGGAACACTGAAGCTTTCTTT.

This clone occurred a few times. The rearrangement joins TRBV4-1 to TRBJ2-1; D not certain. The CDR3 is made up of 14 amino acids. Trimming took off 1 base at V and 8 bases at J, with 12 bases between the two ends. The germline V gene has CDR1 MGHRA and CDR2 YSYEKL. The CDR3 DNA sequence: TGCGCCAGCAGCCAAGTGAGAAGCCCGCATGAGCAGTTCTTC. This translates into CASSQVRSPHEQFF.

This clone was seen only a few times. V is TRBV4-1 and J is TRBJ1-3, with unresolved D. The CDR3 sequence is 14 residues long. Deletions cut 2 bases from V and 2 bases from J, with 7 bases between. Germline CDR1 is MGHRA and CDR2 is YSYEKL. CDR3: CASSQWSTGNTIYF. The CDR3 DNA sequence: TGCGCCAGCAGCCAATGGAGCACTGGAAACACCATATATTTT.

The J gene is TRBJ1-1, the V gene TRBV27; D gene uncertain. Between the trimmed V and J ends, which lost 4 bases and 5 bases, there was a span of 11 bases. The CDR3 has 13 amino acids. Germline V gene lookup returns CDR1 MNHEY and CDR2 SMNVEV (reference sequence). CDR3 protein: CASSWEGGTEAFF. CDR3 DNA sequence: TGTGCCAGCAGTTGGGAGGGAGGGACTGAAGCTTTCTTT.

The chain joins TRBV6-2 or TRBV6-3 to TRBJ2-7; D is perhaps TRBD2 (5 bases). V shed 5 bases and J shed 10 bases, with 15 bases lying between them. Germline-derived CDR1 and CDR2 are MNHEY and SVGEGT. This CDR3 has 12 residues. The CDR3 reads CASSGSGASQYF. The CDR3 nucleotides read TGTGCCAGCAGTGGCAGTGGAGCTAGCCAGTACTTC.

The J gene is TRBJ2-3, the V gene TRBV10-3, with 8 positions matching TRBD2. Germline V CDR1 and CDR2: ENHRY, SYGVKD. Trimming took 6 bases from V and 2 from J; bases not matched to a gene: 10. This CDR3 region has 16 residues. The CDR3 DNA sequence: TGTGCCATCAGGCCTGAGACTAGCGTTTACACAGATACGCAGTATTTT. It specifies CAIRPETSVYTDTQYF.

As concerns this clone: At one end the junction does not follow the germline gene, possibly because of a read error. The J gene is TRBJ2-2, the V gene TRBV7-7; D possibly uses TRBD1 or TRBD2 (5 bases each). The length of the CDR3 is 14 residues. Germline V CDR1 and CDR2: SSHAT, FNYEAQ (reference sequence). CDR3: CASSLGTNTGELFF. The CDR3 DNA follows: TGTGCTAGCAGCCTAGGGACCAACACCGGGGAGCTGTTTTTT. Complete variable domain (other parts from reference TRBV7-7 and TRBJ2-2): GAGVSQSPRYKVTKRGQDVTLRCDPISSHATLYWYQQALGQGPEFLTYFNYEAQPDKSGLPSDRFSAERPEGSISTLTIQRTEQRDSAMYRCASSLGTNTGELFFGEGSRLTVL.

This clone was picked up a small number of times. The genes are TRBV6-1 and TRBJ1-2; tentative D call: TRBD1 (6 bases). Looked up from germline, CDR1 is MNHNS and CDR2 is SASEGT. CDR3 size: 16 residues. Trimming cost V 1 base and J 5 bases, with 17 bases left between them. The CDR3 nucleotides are TGTGCCAGCAGTGAAGGCGCGGGGGTGAGGGGGTATGGCTACACCTTC. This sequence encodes CASSEGAGVRGYGYTF.

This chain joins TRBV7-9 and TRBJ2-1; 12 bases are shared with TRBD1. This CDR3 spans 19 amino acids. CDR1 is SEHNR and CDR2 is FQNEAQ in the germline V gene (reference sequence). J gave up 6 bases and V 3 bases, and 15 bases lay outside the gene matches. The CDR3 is CASSFSRDRGLGTFNEQFF. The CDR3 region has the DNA TGTGCCAGCAGCTTTAGCCGGGACAGGGGGCTCGGGACATTCAATGAGCAGTTCTTC.

CDR3 amino acids: CASSPGLAGHTDTQYF. DNA of the CDR3: TGTGCCAGCTCACCTGGACTAGCGGGCCACACAGATACGCAGTATTTT. The V call is TRBV18, the J call TRBJ2-3; 11 nucleotides align to TRBD2. There are 16 residues in the CDR3. Trimming took 3 bases from V and 2 from J; bases not matched to a gene: 4. Germline loops: CDR1 KGHSH, CDR2 LQKENI.

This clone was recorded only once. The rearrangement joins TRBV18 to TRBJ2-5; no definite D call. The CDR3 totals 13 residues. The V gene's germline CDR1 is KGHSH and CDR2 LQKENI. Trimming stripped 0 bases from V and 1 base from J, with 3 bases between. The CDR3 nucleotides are TGTGCCAGCTCACCACCGTCCCAAGAGACCCAGTACTTC. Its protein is CASSPPSQETQYF.